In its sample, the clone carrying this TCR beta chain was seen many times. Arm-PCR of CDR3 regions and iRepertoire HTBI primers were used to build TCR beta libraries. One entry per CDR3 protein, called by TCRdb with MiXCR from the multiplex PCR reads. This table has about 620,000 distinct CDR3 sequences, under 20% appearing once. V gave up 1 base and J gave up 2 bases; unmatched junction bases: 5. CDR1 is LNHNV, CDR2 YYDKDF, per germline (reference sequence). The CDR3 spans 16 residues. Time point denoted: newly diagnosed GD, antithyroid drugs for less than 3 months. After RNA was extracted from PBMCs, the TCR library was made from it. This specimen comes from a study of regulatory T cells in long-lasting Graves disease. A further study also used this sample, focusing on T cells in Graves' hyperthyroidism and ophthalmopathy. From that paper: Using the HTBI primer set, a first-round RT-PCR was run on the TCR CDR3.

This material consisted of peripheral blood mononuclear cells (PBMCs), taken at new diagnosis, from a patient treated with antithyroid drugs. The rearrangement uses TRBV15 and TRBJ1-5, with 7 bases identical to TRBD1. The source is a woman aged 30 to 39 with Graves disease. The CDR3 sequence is CATSRGKGAGNQPQHF. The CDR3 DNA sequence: TGTGCCACCAGCAGAGGGAAGGGGGCAGGCAATCAGCCCCAGCATTTT.